This T cell receptor beta chain was retrieved from a study of blood T cells in healthy people across ages. Study findings and constraints: Higher naive T cell percentage went strongly together with higher TCR beta diversity. Relative to aged donors, long-lived donors carried more naive CD4+ cells and displayed higher diversity. Per million T cells, TCR beta diversity dropped roughly linearly as age increased.

The CDR3 extends over 15 amino acids. The trim removed 6 bases at V and 6 bases at J, leaving 14 bases unmatched. The V gene's germline CDR1 is DFQATT and CDR2 SNEGSKA (reference sequence). Primed by a sample-barcoded 5' primer and a J-beta primer mix, a second PCR proceeded for 7 to 11 cycles. TCRdb recomputed calls from the 5' RACE reads with MiXCR, one row per CDR3 protein. The repertoire holds over a million distinct CDR3 sequences, roughly 59% seen once, with 6.5% to 8.5% in the top ten. Aged roughly 6 to 100, donors were systemically healthy Caucasians from Russia. To note about this clonotype: Its antigen is not known.

This clonotype was obtained from a man aged 18-30 years in good health. Sequencing input: blood. V and J are TRBV20-1 and TRBJ2-1; the match to TRBD2 covers 7 bases. The CDR3 is CSALAGRARGNEQFF. CDR3 bases: TGCAGTGCCCTCGCTGGGAGGGCGCGGGGCAATGAGCAGTTCTTC.